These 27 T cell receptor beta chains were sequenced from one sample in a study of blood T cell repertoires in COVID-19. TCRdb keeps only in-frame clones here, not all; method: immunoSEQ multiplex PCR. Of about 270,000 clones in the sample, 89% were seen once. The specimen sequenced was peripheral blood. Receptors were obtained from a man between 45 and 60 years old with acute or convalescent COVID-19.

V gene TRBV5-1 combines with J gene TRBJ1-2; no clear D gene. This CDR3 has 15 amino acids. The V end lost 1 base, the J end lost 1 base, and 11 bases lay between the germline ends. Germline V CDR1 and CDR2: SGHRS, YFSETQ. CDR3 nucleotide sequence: TGCGCCAGCAGCTTGTTCGTCGGTGATAACTATGGCTACACCTTC. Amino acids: CASSLFVGDNYGYTF.

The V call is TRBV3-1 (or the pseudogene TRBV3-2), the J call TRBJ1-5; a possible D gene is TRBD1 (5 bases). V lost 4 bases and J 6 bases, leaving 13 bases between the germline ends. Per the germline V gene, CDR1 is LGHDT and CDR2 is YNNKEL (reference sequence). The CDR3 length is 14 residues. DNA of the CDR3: TGTGCCAGCAGCCGATCTGGCGGGGCTCAGCCCCAGCATTTT. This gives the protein CASSRSGGAQPQHF.

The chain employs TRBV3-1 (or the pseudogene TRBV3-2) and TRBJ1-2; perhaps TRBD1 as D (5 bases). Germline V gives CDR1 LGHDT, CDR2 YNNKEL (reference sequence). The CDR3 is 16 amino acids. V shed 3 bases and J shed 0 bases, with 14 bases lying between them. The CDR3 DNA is TGTGCCAGCAGCCATTTGGGGGGAACTTCTAACTATGGCTACACCTTC. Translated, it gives CASSHLGGTSNYGYTF.

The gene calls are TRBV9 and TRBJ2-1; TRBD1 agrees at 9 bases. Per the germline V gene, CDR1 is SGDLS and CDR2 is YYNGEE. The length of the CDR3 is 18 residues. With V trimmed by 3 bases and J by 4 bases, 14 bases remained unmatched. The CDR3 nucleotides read TGTGCCAGCAGCGAATCGACCCGGGACAGGGATTTATACAATGAGCAGTTCTTC. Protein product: CASSESTRDRDLYNEQFF. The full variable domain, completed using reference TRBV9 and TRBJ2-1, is DSGVTQTPKHLITATGQRVTLRCSPRSGDLSVYWYQQSLDQGLQFLIQYYNGEERAKGNILERFSAQQFPDLHSELNLSSLELGDSALYFCASSESTRDRDLYNEQFFGPGTRLTVL.

The CDR3: CASSYGTTNEQFF. In nucleotides, the CDR3 is TGTGCCAGCAGCTATGGGACAACCAATGAGCAGTTCTTC. The chain is built from TRBV7-2 and TRBJ2-1; the D gene is possibly TRBD1 (6 bases). This CDR3 has 13 residues. The germline V gene has CDR1 SGHTA and CDR2 FQGNSA. Trimming removed 4 bases at V and 6 bases at J, with 10 bases between.

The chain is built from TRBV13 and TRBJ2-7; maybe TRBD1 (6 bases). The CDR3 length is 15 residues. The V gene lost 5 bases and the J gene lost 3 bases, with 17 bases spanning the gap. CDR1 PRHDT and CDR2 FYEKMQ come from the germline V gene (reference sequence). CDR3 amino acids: CASSLPGHGHYEQYF. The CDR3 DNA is TGTGCCAGCAGCCTACCGGGACACGGCCACTACGAGCAGTACTTC.

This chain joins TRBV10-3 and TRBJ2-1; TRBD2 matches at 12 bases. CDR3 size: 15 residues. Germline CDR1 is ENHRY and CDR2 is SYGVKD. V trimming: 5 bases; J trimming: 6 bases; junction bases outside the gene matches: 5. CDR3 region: CAISSSGGVLNEQFF. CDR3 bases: TGTGCCATCAGTTCTAGCGGGGGGGTACTCAATGAGCAGTTCTTC.

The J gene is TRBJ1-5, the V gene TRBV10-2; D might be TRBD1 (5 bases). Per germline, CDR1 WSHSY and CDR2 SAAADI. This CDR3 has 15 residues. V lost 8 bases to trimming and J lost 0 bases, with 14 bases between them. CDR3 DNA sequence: TGCGCCAGCCGGGGGAGCAGCTATAGCAATCAGCCCCAGCATTTT. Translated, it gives CASRGSSYSNQPQHF.

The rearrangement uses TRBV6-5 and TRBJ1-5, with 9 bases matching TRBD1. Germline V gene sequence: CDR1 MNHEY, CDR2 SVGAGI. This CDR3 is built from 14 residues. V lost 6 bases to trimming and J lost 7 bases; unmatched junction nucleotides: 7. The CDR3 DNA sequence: TGTGCCAGCAGCCCCGGGACAGGGTACCAGCCCCAGCATTTT. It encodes CASSPGTGYQPQHF.

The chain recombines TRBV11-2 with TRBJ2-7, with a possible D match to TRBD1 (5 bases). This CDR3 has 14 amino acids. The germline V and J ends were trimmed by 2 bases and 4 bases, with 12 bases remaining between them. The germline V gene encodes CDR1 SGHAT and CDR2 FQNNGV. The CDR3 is CASSLTQGIYEQYF. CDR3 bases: TGTGCCAGCAGCTTAACGCAGGGAATATACGAGCAGTACTTC.

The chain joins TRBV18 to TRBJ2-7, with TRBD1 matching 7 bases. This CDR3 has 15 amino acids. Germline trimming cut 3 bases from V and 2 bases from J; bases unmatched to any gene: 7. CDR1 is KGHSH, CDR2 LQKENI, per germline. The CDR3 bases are TGTGCCAGCTCACCGCGACGGGACAGTCCCTACGAGCAGTACTTC. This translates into CASSPRRDSPYEQYF.

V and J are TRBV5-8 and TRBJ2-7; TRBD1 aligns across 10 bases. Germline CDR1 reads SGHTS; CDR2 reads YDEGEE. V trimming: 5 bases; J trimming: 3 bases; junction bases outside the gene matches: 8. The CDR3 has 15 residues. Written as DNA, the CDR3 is TGTGCCAGCAGTTGGAGGGACAGGGGAAACTACGAGCAGTACTTC. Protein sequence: CASSWRDRGNYEQYF.

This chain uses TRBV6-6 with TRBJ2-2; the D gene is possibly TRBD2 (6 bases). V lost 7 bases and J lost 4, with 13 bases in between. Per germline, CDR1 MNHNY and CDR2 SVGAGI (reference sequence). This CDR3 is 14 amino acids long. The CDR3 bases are TGTGCCAGCAAAACCGGGACTCGCACCGGGGAGCTGTTTTTT. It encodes CASKTGTRTGELFF.

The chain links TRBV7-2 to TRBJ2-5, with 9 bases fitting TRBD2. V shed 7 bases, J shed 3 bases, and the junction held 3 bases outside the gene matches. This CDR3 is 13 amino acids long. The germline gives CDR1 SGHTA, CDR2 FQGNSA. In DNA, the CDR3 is TGTGCCAGCACGCGGGGGGGGGAAGAGACCCAGTACTTC. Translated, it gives CASTRGGEETQYF.

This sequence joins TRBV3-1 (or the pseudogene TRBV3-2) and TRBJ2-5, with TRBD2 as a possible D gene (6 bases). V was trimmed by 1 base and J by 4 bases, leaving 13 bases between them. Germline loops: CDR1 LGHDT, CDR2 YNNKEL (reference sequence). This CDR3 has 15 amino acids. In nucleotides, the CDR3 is TGTGCCAGCAGCCAAGGATGGGGGGACGGAGAGACCCAGTACTTC. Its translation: CASSQGWGDGETQYF.

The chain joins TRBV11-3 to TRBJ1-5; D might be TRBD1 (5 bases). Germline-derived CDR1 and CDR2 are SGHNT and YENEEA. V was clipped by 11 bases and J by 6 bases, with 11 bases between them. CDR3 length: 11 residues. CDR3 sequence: CAAGVGQPQHF. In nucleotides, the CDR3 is TGTGCCGCGGGGGTGGGTCAGCCCCAGCATTTT.

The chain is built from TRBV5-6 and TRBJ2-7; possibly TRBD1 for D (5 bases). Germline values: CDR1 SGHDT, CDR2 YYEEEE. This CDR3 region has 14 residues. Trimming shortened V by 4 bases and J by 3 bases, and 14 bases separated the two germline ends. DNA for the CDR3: TGTGCCAGCAGCCCCCAGGGTGGGGTCTACGAGCAGTACTTC. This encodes CASSPQGGVYEQYF.

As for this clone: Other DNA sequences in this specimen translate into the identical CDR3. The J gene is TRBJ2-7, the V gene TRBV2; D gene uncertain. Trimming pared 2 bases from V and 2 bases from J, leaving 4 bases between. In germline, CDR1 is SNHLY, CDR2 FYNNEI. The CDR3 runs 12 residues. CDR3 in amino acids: CASSEPTYEQYF. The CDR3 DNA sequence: TGTGCCAGCAGTGAACCTACCTACGAGCAGTACTTC.

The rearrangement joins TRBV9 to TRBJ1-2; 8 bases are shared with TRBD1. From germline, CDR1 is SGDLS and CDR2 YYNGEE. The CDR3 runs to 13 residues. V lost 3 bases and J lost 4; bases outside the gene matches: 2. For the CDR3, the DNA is TGTGCCAGCAGCGCACAGGGGGGCTATGGCTACACCTTC. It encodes CASSAQGGYGYTF.

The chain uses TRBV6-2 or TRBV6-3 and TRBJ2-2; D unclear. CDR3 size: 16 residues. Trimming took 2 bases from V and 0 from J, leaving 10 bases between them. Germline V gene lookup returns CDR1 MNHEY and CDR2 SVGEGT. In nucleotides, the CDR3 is TGTGCCAGCAGTTACCCGGGTTTTTCGAACACCGGGGAGCTGTTTTTT. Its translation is CASSYPGFSNTGELFF.

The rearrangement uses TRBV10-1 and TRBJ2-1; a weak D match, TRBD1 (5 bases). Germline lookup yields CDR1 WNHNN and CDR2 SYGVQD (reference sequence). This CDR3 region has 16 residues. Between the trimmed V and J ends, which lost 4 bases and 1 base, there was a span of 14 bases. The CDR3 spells CASSGAQGRSYNEQFF. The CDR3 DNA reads TGCGCCAGCAGTGGGGCCCAGGGCAGGTCCTACAATGAGCAGTTCTTC.

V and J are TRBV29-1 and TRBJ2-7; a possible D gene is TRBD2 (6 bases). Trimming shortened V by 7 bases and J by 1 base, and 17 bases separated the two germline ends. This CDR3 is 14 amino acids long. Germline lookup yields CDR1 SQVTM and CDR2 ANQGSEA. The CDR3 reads CSALRGTGSYEQYF. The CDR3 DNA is TGCAGCGCTCTCCGCGGGACGGGATCCTACGAGCAGTACTTC.

CDR3: CASSNSQGEPLHF. In nucleotides, the CDR3 is TGTGCCAGCTCAAACTCACAGGGTGAACCCCTCCACTTT. The chain combines TRBV18 with TRBJ1-6; maybe TRBD1 (6 bases). Deletions cut 5 bases from V and 12 bases from J, with 14 bases between. The CDR3 runs 13 residues. From germline, CDR1 is KGHSH and CDR2 LQKENI.

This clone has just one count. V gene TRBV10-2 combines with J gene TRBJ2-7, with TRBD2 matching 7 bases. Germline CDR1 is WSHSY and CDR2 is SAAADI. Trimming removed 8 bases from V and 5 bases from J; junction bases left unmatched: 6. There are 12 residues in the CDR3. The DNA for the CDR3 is TGCGCCAGCGCAAGCGGGGCTAACGAGCAGTACTTC. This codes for CASASGANEQYF.

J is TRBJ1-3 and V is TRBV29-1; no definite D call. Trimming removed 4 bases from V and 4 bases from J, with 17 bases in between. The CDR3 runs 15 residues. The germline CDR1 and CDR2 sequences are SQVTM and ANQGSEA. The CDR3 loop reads CSVVGSGEKGNTIYF. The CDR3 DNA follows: TGCAGCGTTGTGGGTTCCGGGGAAAAAGGAAACACCATATATTTT.

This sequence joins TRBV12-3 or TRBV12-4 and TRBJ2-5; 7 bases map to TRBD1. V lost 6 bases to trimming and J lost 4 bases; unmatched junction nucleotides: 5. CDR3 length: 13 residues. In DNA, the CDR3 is TGTGCCAGCAGGAGGACAGGAGGAGAGACCCAGTACTTC. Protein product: CASRRTGGETQYF.

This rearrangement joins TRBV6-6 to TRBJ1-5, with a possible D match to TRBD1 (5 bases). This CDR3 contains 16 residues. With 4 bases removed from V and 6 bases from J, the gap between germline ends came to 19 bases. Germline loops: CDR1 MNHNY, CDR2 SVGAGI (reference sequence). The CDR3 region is CASSLPLDGRGQPQHF. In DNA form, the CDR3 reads TGTGCCAGCAGTTTACCCCTGGACGGAAGGGGTCAGCCCCAGCATTTT.